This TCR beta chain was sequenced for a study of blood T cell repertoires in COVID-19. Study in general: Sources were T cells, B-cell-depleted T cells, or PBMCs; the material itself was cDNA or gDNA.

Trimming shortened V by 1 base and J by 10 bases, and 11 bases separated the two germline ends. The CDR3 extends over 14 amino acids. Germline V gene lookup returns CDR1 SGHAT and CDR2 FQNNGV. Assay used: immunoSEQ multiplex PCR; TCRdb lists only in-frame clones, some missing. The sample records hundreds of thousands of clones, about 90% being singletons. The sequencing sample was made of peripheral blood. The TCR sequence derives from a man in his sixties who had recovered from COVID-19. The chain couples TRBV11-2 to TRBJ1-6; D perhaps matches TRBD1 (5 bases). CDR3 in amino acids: CASSLVGVDSPLHF. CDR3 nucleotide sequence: TGTGCCAGCAGCTTAGTAGGGGTTGACTCACCCCTCCACTTT.